The rows below give T cell receptor beta chains drawn from one sample of a study of beta chain features in type 1 diabetes. Here immunoSEQ multiplex PCR was the method, and the copy in TCRdb shows in-frame clones only, minus some. Among about 240,000 clones listed, 25% to 30% were seen once. The sequenced material came from central memory CD4+ T cells from blood. Receptors originate from a man aged 30 to 45 in good health. Each CDR3 is given with its conserved first and last residue. D genes are given only for firm matches. Size is omitted from some rows. Given values are once, few, many or a class for expanded clones.

TRBD1,TRBV28,TRBJ2-5,.,TGTGCCAGCAGTTCCGGACAGGAAGAGACCCAGTACTTC,CASSSGQEETQYF
.,TRBV30,TRBJ1-2,.,TGTGCCTGGAGAAGTTGGGGGTGGGCTAACTATGGCTACACCTTC,CAWRSWGWANYGYTF
.,TRBV6-5,TRBJ2-7,.,TGTGCCAGCAGTTACTCGGCAGGGGTATTCGAGCAGTACTTC,CASSYSAGVFEQYF
TRBD1,TRBV11-2,TRBJ2-5,.,TGTGCCAGCAGTTGGGGACAGGGGGCAACGGAGACCCAGTACTTC,CASSWGQGATETQYF
TRBD1,TRBV30,TRBJ2-1,few,TGTGCCTGGAGTGATCCGGACAGGGGGCCGTTGAATGAGCAGTTCTTC,CAWSDPDRGPLNEQFF
TRBD1,TRBV7-2,TRBJ2-7,.,TGTGCCAGCAGCCGAACAGGGGGCGGCTCCTACGAGCAGTACTTC,CASSRTGGGSYEQYF
.,TRBV14,TRBJ2-3,.,TGTGCCAGCAGCCCCAGGCCCACAGATACGCAGTATTTT,CASSPRPTDTQYF
TRBD1,TRBV29-1,TRBJ2-3,.,TGCAGCGTTGAAGGAAGGAAGTCCGGGACAGGGGGCAATAGTTTGGCAGATACGCAGTATTTT,CSVEGRKSGTGGNSLADTQYF
.,TRBV27,TRBJ2-3,.,TGTGCCAGCAGTTCGAACATTGGAGATACGCAGTATTTT,CASSSNIGDTQYF
.,TRBV7-7,TRBJ2-5,few,TGTGCCAGCAGCCGGCGACACGGAGGGGAGACCCAGTACTTC,CASSRRHGGETQYF
.,TRBV7-9,TRBJ2-3,.,TGTGCCAGCAGCCCAGAGGCAGATACGCAGTATTTT,CASSPEADTQYF
.,TRBV7-2,TRBJ2-6,.,TGTGCCAGCACCGCAGGGGGGCTGGTCTCTGGGGCCAACGTCCTGACTTTC,CASTAGGLVSGANVLTF
TRBD2,TRBV4-2,TRBJ2-5,.,TGTGCCAGCAGCCAACCCGGGACTAACCAAGAGACCCAGTACTTC,CASSQPGTNQETQYF
.,TRBV29-1,TRBJ1-2,.,TGCAGCGTTGATCTGGGAGGAGTAGGCTACACCTTC,CSVDLGGVGYTF
TRBD2,TRBV30,TRBJ2-1,.,TGTGCCTGGAGTGTACAAGGTAGCGGGAGGTTAAATGAGCAGTTCTTC,CAWSVQGSGRLNEQFF
.,TRBV10-3,TRBJ2-1,.,TGTGCCATCAGTGAGTCTAGACATGAGCAGTTCTTC,CAISESRHEQFF
TRBD1,TRBV29-1,TRBJ2-7,few,TGCAGCGTTGAAGAGTCGGGACAGGGGTTCAAGCAGTACTTC,CSVEESGQGFKQYF
.,TRBV7-8,TRBJ1-4,.,TGTGCCAGCAGCTCCATCAGTCTTAATGAAAAACTGTTTTTT,CASSSISLNEKLFF
TRBD2,TRBV5-1,TRBJ2-3,.,TGCGCCAGCAGCTTATCTAGCGGACACACAGATACGCAGTATTTT,CASSLSSGHTDTQYF
.,TRBV4-2,TRBJ2-3,.,TGTGCCAGCAGCCAAGAGGACGGGAGCACAGATACGCAGTATTTT,CASSQEDGSTDTQYF
TRBD1,TRBV28,TRBJ2-5,once,TGTGCCAGCAGTTTACCCAGGGGGCGGCAAGAGACCCAGTACTTC,CASSLPRGRQETQYF
.,TRBV30,TRBJ1-2,.,TGTGCCTGGAGCGACGGAAACTATGGCTACACCTTC,CAWSDGNYGYTF
.,TRBV10-3,TRBJ1-3,few,TGTGCCATCAGTGTGGACCTAGGTGAAAACACCATATATTTT,CAISVDLGENTIYF
TRBD1,TRBV10-3,TRBJ1-5,few,TGTGCCATCAGTGGGACAGGGGAACAGCCCCAGCATTTT,CAISGTGEQPQHF
.,TRBV7-2,TRBJ2-3,.,TGTGCCAGCAGCTTAGCCAGGGGCATCAGCACAGATACGCAGTATTTT,CASSLARGISTDTQYF
TRBD1,TRBV30,TRBJ1-2,few,TGTGCCTGGCGGACAGGGAACTATGGCTACACCTTC,CAWRTGNYGYTF
TRBD1,TRBV18,TRBJ1-1,few,TGTGCCAGCTCACTGGGACAGACCAACACTGAAGCTTTCTTT,CASSLGQTNTEAFF
.,TRBV5-6,TRBJ2-5,.,TGTGCCAGCAGCTTCAGGCAGCAAGAGACCCAGTACTTC,CASSFRQQETQYF
TRBD1,TRBV30,TRBJ2-5,.,TGTGCCTGGACTCTTGGGACAGCCAAAGAGACCCAGTACTTC,CAWTLGTAKETQYF
TRBD1,TRBV29-1,TRBJ1-1,.,TGCAGCGTTGGACAGGGAAACACTGAAGCTTTCTTT,CSVGQGNTEAFF
.,TRBV28,TRBJ2-5,.,TGTGCCAGCAGTCCCGGGAGCTCCCCAGAGACCCAGTACTTC,CASSPGSSPETQYF
.,TRBV30,TRBJ2-7,.,TGTGCCTGGAGTGTAACAGCGTCTGAGCAGTACTTC,CAWSVTASEQYF
.,TRBV19,TRBJ2-5,.,TGTGCCACGTACCAGAAGACCCAGTACTTC,CATYQKTQYF
.,TRBV20-1,TRBJ2-5,.,TGCAGCCTTCGTCGTTGGGAGACCCAGTACTTC,CSLRRWETQYF
TRBD1,TRBV18,TRBJ2-5,few,TGTGCCAGCTCAAGGCAACAGGGGACGGAGACCCAGTACTTC,CASSRQQGTETQYF
.,TRBV7-2,TRBJ1-1,many,TGTGCCAGCAGCTCTGGGGGGAACACTGAAGCTTTCTTT,CASSSGGNTEAFF
.,TRBV19,TRBJ2-5,.,TGTGCCAGTAGTTCGCCCCTGGCGGAGACCCAGTACTTC,CASSSPLAETQYF
.,TRBV5-1,TRBJ2-7,many,TGCGCCAGCAGCTACGGACAGTCCGAGCAGTACTTC,CASSYGQSEQYF
.,TRBV11-2,TRBJ2-7,few,TGTGCCAGCAGCTTAATGGACGCATACGAGCAGTACTTC,CASSLMDAYEQYF
.,TRBV20-1,TRBJ1-2,.,TGCAGTGCTAGGGCCAGCTATGGCTACACCTTC,CSARASYGYTF
TRBD1,TRBV18,TRBJ1-2,few,TGTGCCAGCTCACCCCTCCAGGGGGATGGCTACACCTTC,CASSPLQGDGYTF
TRBD1,TRBV29-1,TRBJ2-6,.,TGCAGCGTCGTACCTTTGGGACAGGGGCTCGGTGGGGCCAACGTCCTGACTTTC,CSVVPLGQGLGGANVLTF
.,TRBV23-1,TRBJ2-1,many,TGCGCCAGCATCCTCCCATTAAACAATGAGCAGTTCTTC,CASILPLNNEQFF
.,TRBV30,TRBJ1-3,few,TGTGCCTGGATGGCCCTTAGATCTGGAAACACCATATATTTT,CAWMALRSGNTIYF
.,TRBV14,TRBJ1-1,few,TGTGCCAGCAGCCAAGTCCTGGTCGGTGAAGCTTTCTTT,CASSQVLVGEAFF
.,TRBV5-1,TRBJ2-1,.,TGCGCCAGCAGCTCAACAGGGAGCTCCTACAATGAGCAGTTCTTC,CASSSTGSSYNEQFF
.,TRBV5-6,TRBJ2-1,many,TGTGCCAGCAGCCCGGGACCCACATCGAGGAATGAGCAGTTCTTC,CASSPGPTSRNEQFF
.,TRBV28,TRBJ2-7,.,TGTGCCAGCAGTCAAGAATACGAGCAGTACTTC,CASSQEYEQYF